The rows below give T cell receptor beta chains drawn from one sample of a study of T cells after yellow fever vaccination. Using its own MiXCR run on the 5' RACE reads, TCRdb lists one record per CDR3 protein. The sample records 300,000 to 450,000 distinct CDR3 sequences, around 6.5% being singletons. This material consisted of PBMCs, taken 5 days after the yellow fever booster vaccination. Receptors originate from a man aged 25 to 40 who received the YFV17D yellow fever vaccine. Each CDR3 is given with its conserved first and last residue. D genes are given only for firm matches. Only part of the rows carry a size: once, few, many, or a class if the clone is expanded.

D,V,J,size,DNA,CDR3
-,TRBV12-3/TRBV12-4,TRBJ1-1,many,TGTGCCAGCAGTCACACATCGCCAGGGAGCACTGAAGCTTTCTTT,CASSHTSPGSTEAFF
-,TRBV20-1,TRBJ2-3,few,TGCAGTGCTATGGGAGATTCGGATACGCAGTATTTT,CSAMGDSDTQYF
-,TRBV3-1,TRBJ1-1,-,TGTGCCAGCAGCCCCTCGTGGGGGGCAGGGATGAACACTGAAGCTTTCTTT,CASSPSWGAGMNTEAFF
-,TRBV19,TRBJ2-3,few,TGTGCCAGTAGTAGGGGGACCCGCACAGATACGCAGTATTTT,CASSRGTRTDTQYF
-,TRBV6-2/TRBV6-3,TRBJ2-2,-,TGTGCCAGCAGTTATGGCCAGCACACCGGGGAGCTGTTTTTT,CASSYGQHTGELFF
-,TRBV20-1,TRBJ2-3,few,TGCAGTGCTAGAGTTCGGCAAAGCACAGATACGCAGTATTTT,CSARVRQSTDTQYF
-,TRBV7-6,TRBJ1-1,-,TGTGCCAGCAGCTTAATTTCCGCATCCAGTGAAGCTTCCTTT,CASSLISASSEASF
-,TRBV2,TRBJ2-1,many,TGTGCCAGCAAGCTAGCGAGGGGGAATGAGCAGTTCTTC,CASKLARGNEQFF
-,TRBV20-1,TRBJ2-3,-,TGCAGTGCTAGACTGACGGGACCAAGCACAGATACGCAGTATTTT,CSARLTGPSTDTQYF
-,TRBV19,TRBJ2-3,many,TGTGCCAGTAGTATTGGAGGGAGAGGTGGAGATACGCAGTATTTT,CASSIGGRGGDTQYF
TRBD1,TRBV29-1,TRBJ2-5,-,TGCAGCGTGGACACCGGGACAGTCCAAGAGACCCAGTACTTC,CSVDTGTVQETQYF
TRBD2,TRBV7-2,TRBJ2-2,many,TGTGCCAGCAGCTTAGCACTAGCGGGAGGGTCCGGGGAGCTGTTTTTT,CASSLALAGGSGELFF
-,TRBV5-1,TRBJ2-1,few,TGCGCCAGCACCCTTGGCCCAACGGATACCTACAATGAGCAGTTCTTC,CASTLGPTDTYNEQFF
-,TRBV21-1,TRBJ2-7,few,TGTGCCAGCAGCAAATGGACTAGCGGGAGACCCGCCTACGAGCAGTACTTC,CASSKWTSGRPAYEQYF
-,TRBV6-5,TRBJ2-3,many,TGTGCCAGCAGTTATGGGAACAGCCACACAGATACGCAGTATTTT,CASSYGNSHTDTQYF
TRBD2,TRBV5-4,TRBJ2-1,many,TGTGCCAGCAGCTTATCGGGACTAGACCTCAATGAGCAGTTCTTC,CASSLSGLDLNEQFF
TRBD2,TRBV20-1,TRBJ2-7,few,TGCAGTGCTGCTAGCGGGAGTAGGGGCGAGCAGTACTTC,CSAASGSRGEQYF
TRBD1,TRBV19,TRBJ2-1,-,TGTGCCAGTAGTAGCAGGGGGCACTCCTACAATGAGCAGTTCTTC,CASSSRGHSYNEQFF
-,TRBV29-1,TRBJ1-1,few,TGCAGCGTTGTCTTACAGTTGAACACTGAAGCTTTCTTT,CSVVLQLNTEAFF
-,TRBV3-1,TRBJ1-4,-,TGTGCCAGCAGGACCCGGGAGGATGAAAAACTGTTTTTT,CASRTREDEKLFF
TRBD2,TRBV3-1,TRBJ2-3,many,TGTGCCAGCAGTCGGGGGGAAACAGATACGCAGTATTTT,CASSRGETDTQYF
-,TRBV18,TRBJ1-6,few,TGTGCCAGCTCACCAAGGTCCAGCCGGGAGCCCCTCCACTTT,CASSPRSSREPLHF
-,TRBV20-1,TRBJ2-5,few,TGCAGTGCCGAGCCACCCAGCGGCCGAGAGACCCAGTACTTC,CSAEPPSGRETQYF
-,TRBV11-2,TRBJ2-3,many,TGTGCCAGCAGCCCGTACTCTAGCGACACCCGGGGCGATACGCAGTATTTT,CASSPYSSDTRGDTQYF
-,TRBV12-3/TRBV12-4,TRBJ1-1,many,TGTGCCAGCAGTTTACGGGACGGACCTATGAACACTGAAGCTTTCTTT,CASSLRDGPMNTEAFF
TRBD1,TRBV19,TRBJ1-2,-,TGTGCCAGTAGTTCCCCGGGACAGACGAGAGGGGATGGCTACACCTTC,CASSSPGQTRGDGYTF
-,TRBV3-1,TRBJ2-3,few,TGTGCCTGCAGCCAATGGAGCGGGCACACAGATACGCAGTATTTT,CACSQWSGHTDTQYF
TRBD2,TRBV5-1,TRBJ2-2,few,TGCGCCAGCAGCCGCCGAGGACTAGGAACAGGAACCGGGGAGCTGTTTTTT,CASSRRGLGTGTGELFF
TRBD2,TRBV5-1,TRBJ2-2,-,TGCGCCAGCAGGATAGCGGGAATAGACACCGGGGAGCTGTTTTTT,CASRIAGIDTGELFF
-,TRBV20-1,TRBJ2-1,few,TGCAGTGCTCCGTCTTCTAGCCGCCCTGACAATGAGCAGTTCTTC,CSAPSSSRPDNEQFF
-,TRBV5-6,TRBJ2-5,many,TGTGCCAGCAGCTTATTGCGGTCAGGAGAGACCCAGTACTTC,CASSLLRSGETQYF
TRBD2,TRBV12-5,TRBJ2-4,many,TGTGCTAGTGCCCCACCTTTAGCGGGAGGGTATCAAAACATTCAGTACTTC,CASAPPLAGGYQNIQYF
-,TRBV7-6,TRBJ2-7,-,TGTGCCAGCAGTCTCTCCGGAGCGGCCTTTCCCTACGAGCAGTACTTC,CASSLSGAAFPYEQYF
TRBD2,TRBV5-1,TRBJ2-7,many,TGCGCCAGCAGCGGAACTAGCGGAAATTACGAGCAGTACTTC,CASSGTSGNYEQYF
-,TRBV15,TRBJ2-1,many,TGTGCCACCAGCCCACGGGGGCCCTCCTACAATGAGCAGTTCTTC,CATSPRGPSYNEQFF
TRBD2,TRBV7-9,TRBJ2-4,many,TGTGCCAGCAGCTCCACAAAGCGGGAGAGAAACATTCAGTACTTC,CASSSTKRERNIQYF
-,TRBV15,TRBJ2-1,few,TGTGCCACCAGCAGAGGACCTAGCGAGACCTACAATGAGCAGTTCTTC,CATSRGPSETYNEQFF
-,TRBV29-1,TRBJ2-1,-,TGCAGCGTTCGGGTTCTTGGGACAAGGGGACCCAATGAGCAGTTCTTC,CSVRVLGTRGPNEQFF
TRBD2,TRBV16,TRBJ2-1,-,TGTGCCAGCAGCCAAGCCCTTAGCGGGAAGGGCAATGAGCAGTTCTTC,CASSQALSGKGNEQFF
-,TRBV5-1,TRBJ1-1,-,TGCGCCAGCAGCTTTGGGCAAGACACTGAAGCTTTCTTT,CASSFGQDTEAFF
-,TRBV20-1,TRBJ2-2,many,TGCAGTGCTAGGAACTACGCGAACACCGGGGAGCTGTTTTTT,CSARNYANTGELFF
-,TRBV5-5,TRBJ2-2,-,TGTGCCAGCAGCCTATCGGGAGATCCGACCACCGGGGAGCTGTTTTTT,CASSLSGDPTTGELFF